A single sample is the source of the 27 T cell receptor beta chains below, sequenced in a study of cytomegalovirus exposure and HLA in healthy donors. PCR was performed using 60 Vbeta and 13 Jbeta primers. Clones were sequenced by immunoSEQ multiplex PCR, and TCRdb holds only the in-frame ones, with some missing. The sample yields roughly 200,000 clones, around 80% seen once. The sequenced sample was PBMCs. These receptors were collected from a woman aged 50 to 65 in good health and CMV-seronegative.

This rearrangement joins TRBV9 to TRBJ1-5, with D possibly matching TRBD1 (5 bases). The germline V gene has CDR1 SGDLS and CDR2 YYNGEE. V shed 0 bases and J shed 7 bases, with 11 bases lying between them. The CDR3 is made up of 14 amino acids. The chain's CDR3 is CASSVEPGSQPQHF. In DNA form, the CDR3 reads TGTGCCAGCAGCGTAGAGCCAGGGTCACAGCCCCAGCATTTT.

The V gene is TRBV6-1, the J gene TRBJ2-7; 8 positions match TRBD1. The V segment lost 1 base and the J segment 3 bases; nucleotides outside the gene matches: 5. The CDR3 sequence is 15 residues long. The germline V gene has CDR1 MNHNS and CDR2 SASEGT. In nucleotides, the CDR3 is TGTGCCAGCAGTGAAGTCCCAGGGGGCCACTACGAGCAGTACTTC. It yields the protein CASSEVPGGHYEQYF.

In nucleotides, the CDR3 is TGCGCCAGCAGCCAAGAGCCACAGGCCGGTCAGCCCCAGCATTTT. Its protein is CASSQEPQAGQPQHF. The chain recombines TRBV4-1 with TRBJ1-5, with a possible D match to TRBD1 (5 bases). Trimming took off 0 bases at V and 6 bases at J, with 12 bases between the two ends. The germline V gene has CDR1 MGHRA and CDR2 YSYEKL. This CDR3 is 15 amino acids long.

The rearrangement uses TRBV18 and TRBJ2-3; tentative D call: TRBD1 (5 bases). This CDR3 has 14 amino acids. V was cut by 1 base and J by 2 bases, with 7 bases left in between. Germline V gene lookup returns CDR1 KGHSH and CDR2 LQKENI. CDR3: CASSPLRDTDTQYF. CDR3 nucleotide sequence: TGTGCCAGCTCACCACTCAGGGACACAGATACGCAGTATTTT.

The chain combines TRBV4-1 with TRBJ2-3, with D tentatively TRBD2 (5 bases). V was pared by 3 bases and J by 2 bases, with 12 bases between. From germline, CDR1 is MGHRA and CDR2 YSYEKL. The CDR3 has 15 amino acids. The CDR3 region is CASSQEVFFTDTQYF. DNA of the CDR3: TGCGCCAGCAGCCAGGAGGTCTTCTTCACAGATACGCAGTATTTT.

The chain combines TRBV28 with TRBJ2-3, with 7 bases aligning to TRBD1. The J segment lost 6 bases and the V segment lost 6 bases, leaving 6 bases of the junction unmatched. This CDR3 is built from 13 residues. CDR1 is MDHEN, CDR2 SYDVKM, per germline. CDR3 in amino acids: CASSRDRADTQYF. CDR3 sequence (DNA): TGTGCCAGCAGCAGAGACAGGGCCGATACGCAGTATTTT.

The V and J genes are TRBV30 and TRBJ2-3; D is ambiguous. The V and J ends lost 5 bases and 5 bases respectively, with 17 bases between them. Germline lookup yields CDR1 GTSNPN and CDR2 SVGIG (reference sequence). The CDR3 spans 14 residues. The CDR3 here is CAWESVRSLDTQYF. Here the CDR3 DNA reads TGTGCCTGGGAAAGTGTGAGGAGCCTAGATACGCAGTATTTT. The variable domain in full, completed from reference TRBV30 and TRBJ2-3, reads SQTIHQWPATLVQPVGSPLSLECTVEGTSNPNLYWYRQAAGRGLQLLFYSVGIGQISSEVPQNLSASRPQDRQFILSSKKLLLSDSGFYLCAWESVRSLDTQYFGPGTRLTVL.

This clone was seen once. The V gene is TRBV5-5, the J gene TRBJ2-2; no firm D call. The CDR3 has 11 residues. The V gene's germline CDR1 is SGHKS and CDR2 YYEKEE (reference sequence). Trimming took 1 base from V and 8 from J, leaving 3 bases between them. CDR3 DNA: TGTGCCAGCAGCTTGTTAGGGGAGCTGTTTTTT. Translation: CASSLLGELFF.

V and J are TRBV28 and TRBJ2-5; TRBD2 is a possible D gene (6 bases). Germline V gene data show CDR1 as MDHEN and CDR2 as SYDVKM. The length of the CDR3 is 16 residues. V gave up 6 bases and J gave up 4 bases, with 21 bases separating them. In DNA form, the CDR3 reads TGTGCCAGCAGCACCCTCCTGTCGGGAGAGGGAGAGACCCAGTACTTC. Protein: CASSTLLSGEGETQYF. Full variable domain (missing parts from reference TRBV28 and TRBJ2-5): DVKVTQSSRYLVKRTGEKVFLECVQDMDHENMFWYRQDPGLGLRLIYFSYDVKMKEKGDIPEGYSVSREKKERFSLILESASTNQTSMYLCASSTLLSGEGETQYFGPGTRLLVL.

The rearrangement links TRBV28 to TRBJ1-3; TRBD1 is a possible D gene (5 bases). The CDR3 has 16 amino acids. V lost 2 bases, J lost 0 bases, and 11 bases lay in between. Germline V CDR1 and CDR2: MDHEN, SYDVKM. The CDR3 protein is CASSLGAGDSGNTIYF. In nucleotides, the CDR3 is TGTGCCAGCAGTTTAGGGGCAGGCGACTCTGGAAACACCATATATTTT.

The chain joins TRBV19 to TRBJ2-1; D unresolved. The germline V and J ends were trimmed by 4 bases and 5 bases, with 9 bases remaining between them. This CDR3 is 13 amino acids long. The germline CDR1 and CDR2 sequences are LNHDA and SQIVND (reference sequence). The CDR3 region is CASSTSLDNEQFF. The CDR3 nucleotides are TGTGCCAGTAGTACCTCACTGGACAATGAGCAGTTCTTC.

The chain recombines TRBV2 with TRBJ1-4, with D hard to call. The CDR3 totals 15 residues. Trimming took off 1 base at V and 0 bases at J, with 6 bases between the two ends. The germline V gene encodes CDR1 SNHLY and CDR2 FYNNEI. The CDR3 loop is CASSEGGATNEKLFF. CDR3 sequence (DNA): TGTGCCAGCAGTGAAGGCGGGGCAACTAATGAAAAACTGTTTTTT.

The chain joins TRBV7-9 to TRBJ1-1; TRBD1 might be the D (6 bases). This CDR3 is 14 amino acids long. The germline CDR1 and CDR2 sequences are SEHNR and FQNEAQ (reference sequence). Trimming shortened V by 5 bases and J by 2 bases, and 12 bases separated the two germline ends. The CDR3 is CASSPRGINTEAFF. The CDR3 nucleotides read TGTGCCAGCAGCCCCAGGGGAATCAACACTGAAGCTTTCTTT.

The chain has TRBV7-3 and TRBJ1-2; 8 bases fit TRBD1. There are 13 residues in the CDR3. Germline values: CDR1 SGHTA, CDR2 FQGTGA. V was clipped by 5 bases and J by 3 bases; unmatched bases: 2. CDR3 residues: CASSQGADYGYTF. In DNA, the CDR3 is TGTGCCAGCAGCCAGGGGGCGGACTATGGCTACACCTTC.

The chain links TRBV9 to TRBJ2-1; 9 nucleotides match TRBD1. The CDR3 totals 17 residues. J gave up 0 bases and V 4 bases, and 8 bases lay outside the gene matches. Germline assignment: CDR1 SGDLS and CDR2 YYNGEE. CDR3 nucleotides: TGTGCCAGCAGCTTAAGGACAGGGGCGAGCTCCTACAATGAGCAGTTCTTC. It encodes CASSLRTGASSYNEQFF.

The chain links TRBV19 to TRBJ2-7, with D perhaps matching TRBD1 (7 bases). In germline, CDR1 is LNHDA, CDR2 SQIVND (reference sequence). The CDR3 length is 16 residues. V was pared by 3 bases and J by 3 bases, with 18 bases between. DNA of the CDR3: TGTGCCAGTAGTATGGGGGTTGGAGGGGGCTTCTACGAGCAGTACTTC. Translating gives CASSMGVGGGFYEQYF. Using reference TRBV19 and TRBJ2-7 for the parts outside the CDR3, the full variable domain is DGGITQSPKYLFRKEGQNVTLSCEQNLNHDAMYWYRQDPGQGLRLIYYSQIVNDFQKGDIAEGYSVSREKKESFPLTVTSAQKNPTAFYLCASSMGVGGGFYEQYFGPGTRLTVT.

V usage is TRBV5-4 and J usage is TRBJ2-1; D remains ambiguous. CDR1 and CDR2 from the germline V gene are SGHNT and YYREEE (reference sequence). The CDR3 is made up of 12 amino acids. The V gene lost 0 bases and the J gene lost 8 bases, with 6 bases spanning the gap. As DNA, the CDR3 is TGTGCCAGCAGCTTGGGTTCTGATGAGCAGTTCTTC. It yields the protein CASSLGSDEQFF.

The rearrangement joins TRBV28 to TRBJ1-5, with no clear D. CDR3 size: 14 residues. Trimming cost V 6 bases and J 1 base, with 10 bases left between them. Germline V gene sequence: CDR1 MDHEN, CDR2 SYDVKM. CDR3 residues: CASRTLLSNQPQHF. CDR3 in DNA: TGTGCCAGCAGGACACTGTTAAGCAATCAGCCCCAGCATTTT.

The CDR3 reads CASSRGASVYGYTF. The CDR3 coding sequence is TGTGCCAGTAGTCGGGGGGCCTCCGTCTATGGCTACACCTTC. V gene TRBV19 combines with J gene TRBJ1-2; a possible D gene is TRBD1 (6 bases). This CDR3 comprises 14 residues. Germline V gene sequence: CDR1 LNHDA, CDR2 SQIVND (reference sequence). V was clipped by 5 bases and J by 4 bases, with 14 bases between them.

The gene calls are TRBV5-1 and TRBJ1-6; 8 nucleotides align to TRBD1. Looked up from germline, CDR1 is SGHRS and CDR2 is YFSETQ. There are 16 residues in the CDR3. V lost 1 base, J lost 7 bases, and 7 bases stayed unmatched. CDR3 in DNA: TGCGCCAGCAGCTTGCGGGCAGGGGGCCAGAATTCACCCCTCCACTTT. It yields the protein CASSLRAGGQNSPLHF. The variable domain in full, with the rest retrieved from reference TRBV5-1 and TRBJ1-6, is KAGVTQTPRYLIKTRGQQVTLSCSPISGHRSVSWYQQTPGQGLQFLFEYFSETQRNKGNFPGRFSGRQFSNSRSEMNVSTLELGDSALYLCASSLRAGGQNSPLHFGNGTRLTVT.

The rearrangement uses TRBV7-2 and TRBJ2-5; 8 positions agree with TRBD1. CDR3 length: 14 amino acids. V shed 5 bases and J 4 bases; nucleotides not matched to a gene: 6. Germline V gene lookup returns CDR1 SGHTA and CDR2 FQGNSA. The CDR3 nucleotides are TGTGCCAGCAGCCCACAGACAGGGGCAGAGACCCAGTACTTC. Protein sequence: CASSPQTGAETQYF.

The V gene is TRBV5-1, the J gene TRBJ2-1; 7 bases line up with TRBD1. CDR3 length: 15 residues. Per the germline V gene, CDR1 is SGHRS and CDR2 is YFSETQ. The trim removed 0 bases at V and 5 bases at J, leaving 5 bases unmatched. CDR3 in amino acids: CASSLAPGQNNEQFF. Here the CDR3 DNA reads TGCGCCAGCAGCTTGGCCCCGGGACAGAACAATGAGCAGTTCTTC.

The chain joins TRBV7-2 to TRBJ1-6, with D tentatively TRBD1 (6 bases). Germline CDR1 is SGHTA and CDR2 is FQGNSA. This CDR3 region has 14 residues. Trimming shortened V by 5 bases and J by 7 bases, and 12 bases separated the two germline ends. CDR3 nucleotides: TGTGCCAGCAGCCACGGACAGAAGAATTCACCCCTCCACTTT. Protein: CASSHGQKNSPLHF.

The chain joins TRBV4-1 to TRBJ1-2; TRBD1 aligns across 8 bases. The J segment lost 7 bases and the V segment lost 1 base, leaving 11 bases of the junction unmatched. This CDR3 spans 16 amino acids. From germline, CDR1 is MGHRA and CDR2 YSYEKL. The CDR3 region has the DNA TGCGCCAGCAGCCAAGGGACAGGGAGGGGATTGCGTGGCTACACCTTC. This sequence encodes CASSQGTGRGLRGYTF.

The gene calls are TRBV9 and TRBJ2-7; TRBD2 is a possible D gene (6 bases). With 0 bases removed from V and 2 bases from J, the gap between germline ends came to 15 bases. Germline CDR1 and CDR2: SGDLS and YYNGEE. The CDR3 has 16 amino acids. In DNA form, the CDR3 reads TGTGCCAGCAGCGTAGCCCCGGGAGTAGGCACCTACGAGCAGTACTTC. It specifies CASSVAPGVGTYEQYF. Variable domain in full (rest from reference TRBV9 and TRBJ2-7): DSGVTQTPKHLITATGQRVTLRCSPRSGDLSVYWYQQSLDQGLQFLIQYYNGEERAKGNILERFSAQQFPDLHSELNLSSLELGDSALYFCASSVAPGVGTYEQYFGPGTRLTVT.

This clone was seen only once. CDR3 sequence: CASRDGTSGFNEQFF. In nucleotides, the CDR3 is TGTGCCAGCAGAGACGGGACTAGCGGGTTCAATGAGCAGTTCTTC. The chain employs TRBV2 and TRBJ2-1; 12 bases map to TRBD2. V shed 6 bases, J shed 6 bases, and the junction held 6 bases outside the gene matches. The CDR3 length is 15 residues. CDR1 is SNHLY and CDR2 is FYNNEI in the germline V gene.

In this sample, this clone turned up once. The chain uses TRBV2 and TRBJ2-7; 7 nucleotides match TRBD2. This CDR3 is built from 14 residues. V lost 2 bases, J lost 6 bases, and 7 bases stayed unmatched. Germline V gene sequence: CDR1 SNHLY, CDR2 FYNNEI. The CDR3 sequence: CASSERGLRLEQYF. CDR3 bases: TGTGCCAGCAGTGAACGGGGACTACGTCTCGAGCAGTACTTC.